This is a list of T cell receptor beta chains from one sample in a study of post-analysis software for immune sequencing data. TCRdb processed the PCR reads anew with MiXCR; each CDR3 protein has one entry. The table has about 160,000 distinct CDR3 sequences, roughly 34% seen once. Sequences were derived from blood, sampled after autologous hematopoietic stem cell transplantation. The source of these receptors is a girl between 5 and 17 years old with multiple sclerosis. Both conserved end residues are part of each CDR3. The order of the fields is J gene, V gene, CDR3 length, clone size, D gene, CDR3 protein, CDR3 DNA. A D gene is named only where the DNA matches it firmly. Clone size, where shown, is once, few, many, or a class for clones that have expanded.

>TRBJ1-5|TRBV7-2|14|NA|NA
CASSLGHTYQPQHF
TGTGCCAGCAGCTTAGGTCATACCTATCAGCCCCAGCATTTT
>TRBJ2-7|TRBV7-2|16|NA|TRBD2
CASSLDWTSGMYEQYF
TGTGCCAGCAGCTTAGATTGGACTAGCGGGATGTACGAGCAGTACTTC
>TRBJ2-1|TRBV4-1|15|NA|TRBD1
CASSQESRGWTEQFF
TGCGCCAGCAGCCAAGAAAGCAGGGGGTGGACTGAGCAGTTCTTC
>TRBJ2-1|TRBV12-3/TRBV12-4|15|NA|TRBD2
CASSLASGSHNEQFF
TGTGCCAGCAGTTTGGCTAGCGGGAGTCATAATGAGCAGTTCTTC
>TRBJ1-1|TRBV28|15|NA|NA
CASRRGSDLTTEAFF
TGTGCCAGCAGGAGGGGGAGCGATTTAACCACTGAAGCTTTCTTT
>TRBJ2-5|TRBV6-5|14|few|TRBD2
CASSALTSGETQYF
TGTGCCAGCAGTGCCCTCACTAGCGGAGAGACCCAGTACTTC
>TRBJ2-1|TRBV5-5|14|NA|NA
CASSWDGRVYEQFF
TGTGCCAGCAGCTGGGACGGTCGGGTCTACGAGCAGTTCTTC
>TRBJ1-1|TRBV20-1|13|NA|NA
CSANFRGNTEAFF
TGCAGTGCTAACTTTCGGGGGAACACTGAAGCTTTCTTT
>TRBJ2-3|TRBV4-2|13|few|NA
CASSQEGGTTQYF
TGTGCCAGCAGCCAAGAAGGGGGGACTACGCAGTATTTT
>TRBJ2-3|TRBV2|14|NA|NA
CASSHQGGPDTQYF
TGTGCCAGCAGTCATCAGGGGGGACCGGATACGCAGTATTTT
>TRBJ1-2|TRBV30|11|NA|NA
CAWSHPRVATF
TGTGCCTGGAGCCACCCCCGAGTGGCCACCTTC
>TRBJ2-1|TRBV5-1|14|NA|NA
CASRWTIRYNEQFF
TGCGCCAGCAGGTGGACCATACGTTACAATGAGCAGTTCTTC
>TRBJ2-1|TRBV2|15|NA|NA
CASSEQGLAYNEQFF
TGTGCCAGCAGTGAACAGGGACTGGCCTACAATGAGCAGTTCTTC
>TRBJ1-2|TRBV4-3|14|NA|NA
CASSQESGWNGYTF
TGCGCCAGCAGCCAAGAGTCAGGGTGGAACGGCTACACCTTC
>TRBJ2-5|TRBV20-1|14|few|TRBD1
CSAQTGTEQETQYF
TGCAGTGCTCAAACCGGGACAGAACAAGAGACCCAGTACTTC
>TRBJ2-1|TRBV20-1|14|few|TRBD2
CSVRTSGRSGEQFF
TGCAGTGTTAGGACTAGCGGGAGGTCGGGTGAGCAGTTCTTC
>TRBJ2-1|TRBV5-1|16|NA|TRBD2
CASSLYRTSGQGEQFF
TGCGCCAGCAGCTTATACCGGACTAGCGGTCAGGGTGAGCAGTTCTTC
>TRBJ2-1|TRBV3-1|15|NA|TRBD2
CASSSRLAALNEQFF
TGTGCCAGCAGCTCCAGACTAGCGGCTTTAAATGAGCAGTTCTTC
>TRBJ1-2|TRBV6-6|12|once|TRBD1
CASLGQGDGYTF
TGTGCCAGCCTCGGACAGGGGGATGGCTACACCTTC
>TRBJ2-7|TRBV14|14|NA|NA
CASSPISGSHEQYF
TGTGCCAGCAGCCCAATTAGCGGCTCCCACGAGCAGTACTTC
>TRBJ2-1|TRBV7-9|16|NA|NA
CASSSQEGGLYNEQFF
TGTGCCAGCAGCTCCCAGGAGGGGGGACTCTACAATGAGCAGTTCTTC
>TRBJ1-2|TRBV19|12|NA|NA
CASSLTENGYTF
TGTGCCAGTTCGTTAACCGAGAATGGCTACACCTTC
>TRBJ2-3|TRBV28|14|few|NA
CASSPAGTADTQYF
TGTGCCAGCAGTCCGGCCGGCACGGCAGATACGCAGTATTTT
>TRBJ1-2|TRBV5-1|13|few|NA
CASSIDYGGGYTF
TGCGCCAGCAGCATCGACTACGGGGGAGGCTACACCTTC
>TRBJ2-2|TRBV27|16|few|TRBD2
CASSLEGAGSAGELFF
TGTGCCAGCAGTTTAGAGGGAGCGGGATCGGCCGGGGAGCTGTTTTTT
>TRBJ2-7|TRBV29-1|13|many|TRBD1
CSAERQGGHEQYF
TGCAGCGCTGAACGACAGGGGGGACACGAGCAGTACTTC
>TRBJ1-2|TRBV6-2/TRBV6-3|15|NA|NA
CASSYSAASGGGYTF
TGTGCCAGCAGTTACTCGGCGGCCAGCGGGGGTGGCTACACCTTC
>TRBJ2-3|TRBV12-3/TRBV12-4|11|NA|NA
CASSQTDTQYF
TGTGCCAGCTCCCAAACAGATACGCAGTATTTT
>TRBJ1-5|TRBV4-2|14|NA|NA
CASSQDREVQPQHF
TGTGCCAGCAGCCAAGACAGGGAAGTTCAGCCCCAGCATTTT
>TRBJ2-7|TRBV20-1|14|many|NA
CSAYPVSASYEQYF
TGCAGTGCTTACCCGGTCTCCGCCTCGTACGAGCAGTACTTC
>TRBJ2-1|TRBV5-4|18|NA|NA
CASSRGILGTVIDNEQFF
TGTGCCAGCAGCCGCGGGATACTCGGGACCGTTATTGACAATGAGCAGTTCTTC
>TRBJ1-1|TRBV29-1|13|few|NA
CSIQGATRAEAFF
TGCAGCATCCAGGGCGCCACTCGGGCTGAAGCTTTCTTT
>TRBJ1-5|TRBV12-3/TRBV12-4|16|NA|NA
CASSLRGGGINQPQHF
TGTGCCAGCAGTTTACGGGGGGGCGGGATAAATCAGCCCCAGCATTTT
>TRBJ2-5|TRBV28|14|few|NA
CASTPLGGAETQYF
TGTGCCAGCACCCCCCTGGGGGGCGCGGAGACCCAGTACTTC
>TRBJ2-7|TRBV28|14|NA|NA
CASSPDVEVYEQYF
TGTGCCAGCAGTCCCGACGTTGAAGTCTACGAGCAGTACTTC
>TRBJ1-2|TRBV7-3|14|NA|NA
CASSPSGGGLGYTF
TGTGCCAGCAGCCCCTCCGGAGGGGGTCTAGGCTACACCTTC
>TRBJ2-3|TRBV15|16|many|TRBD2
CATSRELAGGSDTQYF
TGTGCCACCAGCAGAGAATTAGCGGGAGGCTCAGATACGCAGTATTTT
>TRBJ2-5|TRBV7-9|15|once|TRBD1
CASSSPTGVRETQYF
TGTGCCAGCAGCTCCCCGACAGGGGTCAGAGAGACCCAGTACTTC
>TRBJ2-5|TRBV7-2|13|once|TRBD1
CASSRGTGETQYF
TGTGCCAGCAGCCGAGGGACAGGCGAGACCCAGTACTTC
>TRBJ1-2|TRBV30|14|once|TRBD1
CAWRGTGDYYGYTF
TGTGCCTGGAGGGGGACAGGGGACTATTATGGCTACACCTTC
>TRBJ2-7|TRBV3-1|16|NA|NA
CASSQDRGGFGYEQYF
TGTGCCAGCAGCCAAGATAGAGGAGGGTTTGGGTACGAGCAGTACTTC
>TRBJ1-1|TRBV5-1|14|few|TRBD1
CASTTGPMNTEAFF
TGCGCCAGTACGACAGGGCCGATGAACACTGAAGCTTTCTTT
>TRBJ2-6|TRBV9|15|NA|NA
CASSVGGLGANVLTF
TGTGCCAGCAGCGTAGGCGGTCTAGGGGCCAACGTCCTGACTTTC
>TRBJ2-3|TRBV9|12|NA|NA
CASSEGADTQYF
TGTGCCAGCAGCGAAGGGGCAGATACGCAGTATTTT
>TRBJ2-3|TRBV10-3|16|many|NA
CAISDQAFRRTDTQYF
TGTGCCATCAGTGATCAAGCATTCCGGCGCACAGATACGCAGTATTTT
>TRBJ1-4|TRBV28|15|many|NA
CASSFSTAPNEKLFF
TGTGCCAGCAGTTTCAGCACGGCTCCTAATGAAAAACTGTTTTTT
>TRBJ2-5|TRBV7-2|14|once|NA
CASSFFRTVETQYF
TGTGCCAGCAGCTTTTTCCGGACAGTGGAGACCCAGTACTTC
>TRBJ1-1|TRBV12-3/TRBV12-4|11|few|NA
CASSSLTPAFF
TGTGCCAGCAGTTCCCTGACACCAGCTTTCTTT
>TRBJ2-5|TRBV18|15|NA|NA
CASSPSPRVSETQYF
TGTGCCAGCTCACCCTCCCCTCGGGTGTCCGAGACCCAGTACTTC
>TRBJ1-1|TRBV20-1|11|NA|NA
CSARADSEAFF
TGCAGTGCTAGAGCAGACTCTGAAGCTTTCTTT